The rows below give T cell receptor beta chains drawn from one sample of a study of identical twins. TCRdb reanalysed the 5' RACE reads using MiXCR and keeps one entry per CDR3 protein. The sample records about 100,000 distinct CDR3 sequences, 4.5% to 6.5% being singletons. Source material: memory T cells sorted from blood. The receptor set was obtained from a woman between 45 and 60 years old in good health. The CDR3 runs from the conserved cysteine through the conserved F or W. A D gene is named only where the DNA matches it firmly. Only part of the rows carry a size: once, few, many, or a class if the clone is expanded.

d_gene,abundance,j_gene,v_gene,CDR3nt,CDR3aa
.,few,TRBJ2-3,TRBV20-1,TGCTTGCTCAAACAAGGGGATACGCAGTATTTT,CLLKQGDTQYF
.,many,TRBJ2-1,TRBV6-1,TGTGCCAGCGAACCACCTCAGGGGAATGAGCAGTTCTTC,CASEPPQGNEQFF
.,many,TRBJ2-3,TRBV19,TGTGCCAGTAGTATGTCAACAGATACGCAGTATTTT,CASSMSTDTQYF
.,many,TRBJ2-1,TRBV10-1,TGCGCCAGACCCGAGACGGGTCATGGTAATGAGCAGTTCTTC,CARPETGHGNEQFF
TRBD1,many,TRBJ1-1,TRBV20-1,TGCAGTGCTGGGGGGGGGACAGTGGGATCGGGCACTGAAGCTTTCTTT,CSAGGGTVGSGTEAFF
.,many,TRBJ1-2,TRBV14,TGTGCCAGCAGCCAAGTGGGGGGCTATGGCTACACCTTC,CASSQVGGYGYTF
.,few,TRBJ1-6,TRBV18,TGTGCCAGCTCACCGACGGGGGGGCAGTCACCCCTCCACTTT,CASSPTGGQSPLHF
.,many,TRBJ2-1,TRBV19,TGTGCCAGTAGTGTTCAACAGGGTCAGGAGCAGTTCTTC,CASSVQQGQEQFF
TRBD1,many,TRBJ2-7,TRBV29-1,TGCAGCGTAGGGACAGACTACGAGCAGTACTTC,CSVGTDYEQYF
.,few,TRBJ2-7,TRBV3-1,TGTGCCAGCAGCCAACCCCGGGGGAGGAGCTCCTACGAGCAGTACTTC,CASSQPRGRSSYEQYF
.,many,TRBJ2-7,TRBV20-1,TGCAGTGCTAGAGATCTCTACGAGCAGTACTTC,CSARDLYEQYF
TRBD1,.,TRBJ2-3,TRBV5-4,TGTGCCAGCAGCTTGGACAGGGGGTACACAGATACGCAGTATTTT,CASSLDRGYTDTQYF
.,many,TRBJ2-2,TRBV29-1,TGCAGCGTTGATTATGGTACCGGGGAGCTGTTTTTT,CSVDYGTGELFF
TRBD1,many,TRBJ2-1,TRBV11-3,TGTGCCAGCAGCTTAGGGACAGGGGGGTTTAGTGAGCAGTTCTTC,CASSLGTGGFSEQFF
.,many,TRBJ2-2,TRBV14,TGTGCCAGCAGCCAGTTACAGCTCACCGGGGAGCTGTTTTTT,CASSQLQLTGELFF
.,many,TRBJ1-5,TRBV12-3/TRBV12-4,TGTGCCAGCAGTTTAAATGAGGGGGATCAGCCCCAGCATTTT,CASSLNEGDQPQHF
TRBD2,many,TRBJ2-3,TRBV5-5,TGTGCCAGCAGCTTAGGACTAGCGGAGCTCACAGATACGCAGTATTTT,CASSLGLAELTDTQYF
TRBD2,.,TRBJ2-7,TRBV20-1,TGCAGTGCCCCCGGGGCTAGCGGGACCCACGAGCAGTACTTC,CSAPGASGTHEQYF
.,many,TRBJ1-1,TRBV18,TGTGCCAGCTCACCAGAGGGAGGGGACACTGAAGCTTTCTTT,CASSPEGGDTEAFF
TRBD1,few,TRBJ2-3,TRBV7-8,TGTGCCAGCAGCTGGACAGGGGGCACAGATACGCAGTATTTT,CASSWTGGTDTQYF
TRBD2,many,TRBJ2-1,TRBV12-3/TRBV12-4,TGTGCCAGCGCACTCGGGGCGGGAGGGGACAATGAGCAGTTCTTC,CASALGAGGDNEQFF
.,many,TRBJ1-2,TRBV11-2,TGTGCCAGCAGCTTAGATCATGAGCAAACTAACTATGGCTACACCTTC,CASSLDHEQTNYGYTF
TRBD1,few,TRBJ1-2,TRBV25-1,TGTGCCAGCAGTGCAGTACAGGGGAGAGGCTACACCTTC,CASSAVQGRGYTF
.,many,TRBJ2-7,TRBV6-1,TGTGCCAGCAGTGCTGGGTACGAGCAGTACTTC,CASSAGYEQYF
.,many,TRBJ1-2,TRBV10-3,TGTGCCATCAGTGAGTCCCTAGCCCTTATCGGCTACACCTTC,CAISESLALIGYTF
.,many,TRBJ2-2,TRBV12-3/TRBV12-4,TGTGCCAGCAGTTTAGGGTCCTACACCGGGGAGCTGTTTTTT,CASSLGSYTGELFF
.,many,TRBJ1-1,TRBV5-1,TGCGCCAGCAGCCCCGGGACCTCGGAAACTGAAGCTTTCTTT,CASSPGTSETEAFF
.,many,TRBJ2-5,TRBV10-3,TGTGCCTCGGCCGAGGCCGGGGAAGAGACCCAGTACTTC,CASAEAGEETQYF
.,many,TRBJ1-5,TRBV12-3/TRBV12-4,TGTGCCAGCAGTTTCTTCCAATCGCCCCAGCATTTT,CASSFFQSPQHF
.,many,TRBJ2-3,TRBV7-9,TGTGCCAGCAGCTTATTCCGGCCCCCTCTCACAGATACGCAGTATTTT,CASSLFRPPLTDTQYF
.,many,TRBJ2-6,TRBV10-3,TGTGCCATCACCTACGGGGACAAGGCCGGGGCCAACGTCCTGACTTTC,CAITYGDKAGANVLTF
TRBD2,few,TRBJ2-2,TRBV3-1,TGTGCCAGCAGCCAGGGGGGGATAAACACCGGGGAGCTGTTTTTT,CASSQGGINTGELFF
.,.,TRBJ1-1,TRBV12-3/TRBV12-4,TGTGCCAGCACTTCAAACGGGGTTCCAAAAGCTTTCTTT,CASTSNGVPKAFF
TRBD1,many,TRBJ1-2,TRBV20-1,TGCAGTGCTCGGGACAGGGTGACCTATGGCTACACCTTC,CSARDRVTYGYTF
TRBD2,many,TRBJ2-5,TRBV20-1,TGCAGTGCTCACCTAGCTCAAGCGGGAGGTTGGGAGACCCAGTACTTC,CSAHLAQAGGWETQYF
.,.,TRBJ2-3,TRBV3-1,TGTGCCAGCAGCCAAGGGATCTCGTTCGGTGGCACAGATACGCAGTATTTT,CASSQGISFGGTDTQYF
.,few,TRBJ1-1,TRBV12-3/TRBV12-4,TGTGCCAGCAGTTTTAGGACTGAAGCTTTCTTT,CASSFRTEAFF